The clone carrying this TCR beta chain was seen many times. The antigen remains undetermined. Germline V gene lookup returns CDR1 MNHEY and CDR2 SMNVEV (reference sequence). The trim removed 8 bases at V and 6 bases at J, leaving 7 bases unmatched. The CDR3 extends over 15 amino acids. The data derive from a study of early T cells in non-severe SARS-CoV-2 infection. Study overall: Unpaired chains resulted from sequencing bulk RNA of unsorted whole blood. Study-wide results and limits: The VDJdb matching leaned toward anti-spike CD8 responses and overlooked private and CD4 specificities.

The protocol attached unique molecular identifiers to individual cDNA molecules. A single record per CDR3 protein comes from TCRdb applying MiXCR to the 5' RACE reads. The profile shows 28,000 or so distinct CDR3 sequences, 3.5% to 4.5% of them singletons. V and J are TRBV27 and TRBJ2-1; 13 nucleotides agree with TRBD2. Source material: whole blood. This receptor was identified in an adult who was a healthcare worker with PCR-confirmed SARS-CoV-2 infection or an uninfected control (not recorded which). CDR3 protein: CASDRTSGSRNEQFF. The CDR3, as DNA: TGTGCCAGCGATAGGACTAGCGGGAGCCGCAATGAGCAGTTCTTC.